These T cell receptor beta chains were read from a single sample in a study of radiotherapy plus CTLA-4 blockade in lung cancer. Sequencing used immunoSEQ multiplex PCR; TCRdb keeps in-frame clones, though not all of them. This repertoire shows approximately 72,000 clones, roughly three quarters found once; its top ten account for around 7.1%. Sample: peripheral blood, taken from a patient treated with radiotherapy plus ipilimumab. These receptors all come from a human donor with non-small cell lung cancer who had a complete response to radiotherapy plus ipilimumab. Both conserved end residues are part of each CDR3. The order of the fields is D gene, V gene, J gene, CDR3 protein. D genes are given only for firm matches.

>.|TRBV7-2|TRBJ2-1
CASSLRGAWDEQFF
>.|TRBV21-1|TRBJ2-7
CAFLRDRGREQYF
>.|TRBV4-3|TRBJ1-6
CASSQEARANSPLHF
>.|TRBV7-8|TRBJ2-7
CASSLGRRDYEQYF
>TRBD2|TRBV4-3|TRBJ2-1
CASSQDAAGVSNEQFF
>TRBD1|TRBV6-5|TRBJ1-1
CASSYPRQGGRTEAFF
>TRBD1|TRBV25-1|TRBJ1-6
CASTPGQGNSPLHF
>TRBD1|TRBV18|TRBJ2-3
CASSPAGQGTDTQYF
>TRBD1|TRBV7-6|TRBJ1-1
CASRSGQGGTEAFF
>.|TRBV4-3|TRBJ2-6
CASSQPGANVLTF
>TRBD1|TRBV27|TRBJ1-1
CASSLLTGGETEAFF
>TRBD1|TRBV7-6|TRBJ1-2
CASSPGGTANYGYTF
>.|TRBV28|TRBJ1-1
CASSLWREAFF
>.|TRBV20-1|TRBJ2-5
CSARRETQYF
>TRBD1|TRBV27|TRBJ1-2
CASSFSPGQGANYGYTF
>.|TRBV9|TRBJ2-7
CASSVVPRGSDEQYF
>TRBD1|TRBV29-1|TRBJ2-1
CSVETGERQFF
>.|TRBV15|TRBJ2-5
CATSRDQGQETQYF
>.|TRBV7-2|TRBJ1-1
CASTRGWGNTEAFF
>.|TRBV5-4|TRBJ2-1
CASSLLVGGPLDEQFF
>.|TRBV15|TRBJ2-4
CATSSEQANKNIQYF
>.|TRBV18|TRBJ1-1
CASSPKGGNTEAFF
>.|TRBV30|TRBJ2-3
CAWSVWGGTDTQYF
>.|TRBV21-1|TRBJ2-7
CASSKGRGYEQYF
>.|TRBV7-8|TRBJ1-2
CASSLGLGRGSYGYTF
>TRBD2|TRBV19|TRBJ2-1
CASTRTSGYSYNEQFF
>TRBD1|TRBV11-3|TRBJ2-1
CASSIAIRDREFF
>TRBD2|TRBV19|TRBJ2-1
CASTTSGGNYNEQFF
>TRBD1|TRBV4-3|TRBJ2-3
CASSQADRGPNTDTQYF
>TRBD2|TRBV2|TRBJ2-5
CASRREGETQYF
>.|TRBV7-2|TRBJ1-1
CASSLDLGVNTEAFF
>.|TRBV7-6|TRBJ2-1
CASSSRGNEQFF
>.|TRBV5-1|TRBJ2-1
CASSLGLYGEQFF
>.|TRBV7-9|TRBJ1-3
CASSLDGIVGNTIYF
>.|TRBV7-2|TRBJ2-5
CASSLPGQKRTQYF
>.|TRBV18|TRBJ1-1
CASSPPNTPNTEAFF
>TRBD1|TRBV11-2|TRBJ2-5
CASSRQGTWTQYF
>.|TRBV29-1|TRBJ1-2
CSVDGNRGRGGNYGYTF
>.|TRBV27|TRBJ2-3
CASSPRTRNTQYF
>.|TRBV7-2|TRBJ1-1
CASSLWVGYGGLDTEAFF
>.|TRBV10-3|TRBJ2-1
CAISEAAQNEQFF
>.|TRBV6-1|TRBJ1-2
CASTSSLSDYGYTF
>TRBD2|TRBV7-2|TRBJ2-7
CASSFVGLVGYEQYF
>TRBD1|TRBV2|TRBJ1-2
CASSAQRQGYGYTF
>.|TRBV2|TRBJ1-2
CASSEEGYSYGYTF